This T cell receptor (beta chain) was profiled in a study of OX40 agonist ivuxolimab in advanced cancers. Overall study: Ivuxolimab doses were 0.01, 0.1, 0.3, 1.5, 3 or 10 mg/kg every 2 weeks. A history of anti-PD-1, anti-PD-L1 or anti-CTLA-4 therapy was acceptable, and approximately 39% had some.

Using immunoSEQ multiplex PCR, the repertoire was profiled, and TCRdb retains in-frame clones only, with some absent. In the table there are roughly 58,000 clones, 85% of which are singletons. In germline, CDR1 is MNHEY, CDR2 SMNVEV (reference sequence). The CDR3 is 15 amino acids. Points from the study as a whole: Clones of CD4+ and CD8+ blood T cells grew by week 6 at doses of 0.1 to 3.0 mg/kg. Low normalized clonal expansion also occurred in some nonresponding patients.

As regards this clone: Its antigen is not identified. Germline and junction disagree at one end, which may indicate a read error.

V gene TRBV27 combines with J gene TRBJ1-2; D may be TRBD1 (6 bases). This TCR was sampled from an adult with an advanced solid tumor such as melanoma, head and neck, liver or kidney cancer. The sample here was CD4+ or CD8+ T cells sorted from blood, taken in a trial of the OX40 agonist ivuxolimab. This CDR3 reads CASSLSGGPKYGYTF. In DNA form, the CDR3 reads TGTGCCAGCAGTTTAAGTGGGGGGCCTAAGTATGGCTACACCTTC.